This T cell receptor beta chain was identified during a study of blood T cell repertoires in COVID-19. Study-wide background: Two negative PCRs, clearance, or symptom resolution were required of recovered Cohort 3 donors. Spain, Italy and the United States supplied samples that represented acute and convalescent COVID-19. T cells, B-cell-depleted T cells, or PBMCs provided the cDNA or gDNA that served as material.

Profiling relied on immunoSEQ multiplex PCR, and the TCRdb table lists in-frame clones only, not all of them. The sample has about 190,000 clones, more than 85% seen once. The CDR3 spans 15 residues. Trimming removed 4 bases from V and 4 bases from J; junction bases left unmatched: 6. CDR1 is SGDLS, CDR2 YYNGEE, per germline. Study members were between 18 and 89 years old and lived in 24 US regions. Sample: PBMCs or T cells enriched from blood (not recorded which). The rearrangement uses TRBV9 and TRBJ2-7; TRBD2 aligns across 12 bases. The sequence came from a woman between 40 and 50 years old in a cohort exposed to, infected with or recovered from COVID-19 (not recorded which). CDR3 nucleotides: TGTGCCAGCAGCACAGGGGGGACTAGCGGGTACGAGCAGTACTTC. Translated: CASSTGGTSGYEQYF.